This record concerns one TCR beta chain sequence. This specimen belongs to a study of blood T cell repertoires in COVID-19. About the study: The United States, Italy and Spain provided the acute and convalescent COVID-19 samples.

After removal of 2 bases from V and 1 base from J, the junction contained 3 bases not matched to a gene. The germline CDR1 and CDR2 sequences are SGDLS and YYNGEE. This CDR3 has 16 amino acids. Original data processing: Amplification of reference gene primers provided the estimated nucleated cell counts. The table came from immunoSEQ multiplex PCR; TCRdb's copy has only in-frame clones and leaves some out. The D gene and trimming were derived from the DNA, and the V and J assignments and clone size from that table. The sample has some 100,000 clones, more than 90% seen once. The specimen sequenced was peripheral blood. This TCR derives from a man in his 70s with acute or convalescent COVID-19. The chain employs TRBV9 and TRBJ2-3; 11 bases map to TRBD2. CDR3 amino acids: CASSVGTSGGTDTQYF. The DNA of the CDR3 is TGTGCCAGCAGCGTCGGGACTAGCGGTGGCACAGATACGCAGTATTTT.